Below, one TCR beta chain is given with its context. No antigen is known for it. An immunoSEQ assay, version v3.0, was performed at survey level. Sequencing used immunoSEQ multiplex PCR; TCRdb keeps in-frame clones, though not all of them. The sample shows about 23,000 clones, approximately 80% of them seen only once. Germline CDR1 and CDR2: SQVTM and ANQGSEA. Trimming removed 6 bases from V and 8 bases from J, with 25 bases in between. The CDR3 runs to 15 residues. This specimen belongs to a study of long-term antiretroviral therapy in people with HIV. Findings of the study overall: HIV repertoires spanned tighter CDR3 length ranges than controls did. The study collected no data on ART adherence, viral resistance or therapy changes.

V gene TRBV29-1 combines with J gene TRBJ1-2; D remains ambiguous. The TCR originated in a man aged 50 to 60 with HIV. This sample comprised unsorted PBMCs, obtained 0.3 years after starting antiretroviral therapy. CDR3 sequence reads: CSVPKATEAMEGYTF. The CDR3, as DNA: TGCAGCGTCCCCAAGGCGACGGAAGCCATGGAGGGCTACACCTTC.